Sequencing of this T cell receptor beta chain was carried out in a study of CD8 T cells in ankylosing spondylitis. Whole-study findings and limits: One TCR beta motif, made up of about 8 highly homologous variants, appeared characteristic of ankylosing spondylitis blood.

The trim removed 11 bases at V and 7 bases at J, leaving 6 bases unmatched. Germline-derived CDR1 and CDR2 are ENHRY and SYGVKD. The CDR3 length is 13 residues. With regard to this clonotype: As yet, its antigen is unknown.

In making TCR beta libraries, quantitative 5'-RACE with molecular barcodes was used. Via MiXCR, TCRdb re-called the 5' RACE reads, giving one row per CDR3 protein. The data show fewer than 450,000 distinct CDR3 sequences, roughly a sixth seen once. The chain has TRBV10-3 and TRBJ1-6; TRBD1 aligns across 9 bases. Sequences were obtained from blood, either unsorted or a sorted T cell fraction (not recorded which). The receptor was isolated from a male donor with ankylosing spondylitis. CDR3 coding DNA: TGTGCCGCCAGGGGACAGGGAAATTCACCCCTCCACTTT. Amino acid sequence: CAARGQGNSPLHF.